This T cell receptor (beta chain) derives from a study of tumor and adjacent non-tumor tissue in lung cancer. For the study at large: Patients comprised roughly 12 adenocarcinoma, a couple of squamous cell carcinoma and 1 small cell lung cancer. Samples averaged about 4.17 million productive TCRbeta reads each.

Of note for this clonotype: The conserved phenylalanine or tryptophan is not found at the CDR3 terminus, so this likely reflects a read error.

The germline CDR1 and CDR2 sequences are WSHSY and SAAADI. This CDR3 is built from 13 residues. The template was RNA from unsorted bulk tissue. More than 3 cm separated this lung sample from the edge of the tumor. TCRbeta libraries were built with three rounds of nested PCR, modified from ARM-PCR. TCRdb recomputed calls from the multiplex PCR reads with MiXCR, one row per CDR3 protein. The data contain about 90,000 distinct CDR3 sequences, more than 65% of them singletons. The receptor was isolated from a woman between 50 and 59 years old with non-small cell lung cancer. The chain links TRBV10-2 to TRBJ2-7; 8 bases align to TRBD2. The specimen sequenced was distant non-tumor lung tissue. This chain's CDR3 is CASTSGSSYEQYL. The CDR3 nucleotides are TGCGCTAGCACTAGCGGTAGCTCATACGAGCAGTACCTC.